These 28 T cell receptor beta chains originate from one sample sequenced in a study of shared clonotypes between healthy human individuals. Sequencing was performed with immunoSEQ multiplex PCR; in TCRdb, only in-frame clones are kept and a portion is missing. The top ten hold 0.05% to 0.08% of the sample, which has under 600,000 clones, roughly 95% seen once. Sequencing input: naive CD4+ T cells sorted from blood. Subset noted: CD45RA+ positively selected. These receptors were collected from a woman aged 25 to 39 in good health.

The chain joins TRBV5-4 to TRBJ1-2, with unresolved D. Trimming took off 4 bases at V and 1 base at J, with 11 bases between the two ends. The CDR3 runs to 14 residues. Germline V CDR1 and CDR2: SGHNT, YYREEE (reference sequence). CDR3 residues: CASSLTRVNYGYTF. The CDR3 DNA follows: TGTGCCAGCAGCCTGACAAGGGTTAACTATGGCTACACCTTC.

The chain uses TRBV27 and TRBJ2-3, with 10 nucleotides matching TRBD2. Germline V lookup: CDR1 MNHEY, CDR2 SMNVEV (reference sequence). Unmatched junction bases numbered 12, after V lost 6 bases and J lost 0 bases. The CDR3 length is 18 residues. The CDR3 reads CASSEVALAGASTDTQYF. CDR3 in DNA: TGTGCCAGCAGCGAAGTTGCTCTAGCGGGAGCTAGCACAGATACGCAGTATTTT.

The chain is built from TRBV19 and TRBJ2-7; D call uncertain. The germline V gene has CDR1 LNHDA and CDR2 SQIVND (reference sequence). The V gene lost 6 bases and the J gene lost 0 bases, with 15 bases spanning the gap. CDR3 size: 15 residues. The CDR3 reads CASSTTLPNSYEQYF. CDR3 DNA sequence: TGTGCCAGTAGCACTACTCTCCCCAACTCCTACGAGCAGTACTTC.

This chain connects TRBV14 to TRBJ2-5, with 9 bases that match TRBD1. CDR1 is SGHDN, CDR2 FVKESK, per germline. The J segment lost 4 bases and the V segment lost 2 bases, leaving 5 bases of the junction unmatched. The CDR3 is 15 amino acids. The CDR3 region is CASSQTGGTPETQYF. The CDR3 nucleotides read TGTGCCAGCAGCCAAACAGGGGGCACCCCAGAGACCCAGTACTTC.

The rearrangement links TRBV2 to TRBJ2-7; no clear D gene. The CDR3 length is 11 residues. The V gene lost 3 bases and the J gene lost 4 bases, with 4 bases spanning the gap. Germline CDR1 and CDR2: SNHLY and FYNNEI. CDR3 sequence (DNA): TGTGCCAGCAGTGATTGGTACGAGCAGTACTTC. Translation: CASSDWYEQYF.

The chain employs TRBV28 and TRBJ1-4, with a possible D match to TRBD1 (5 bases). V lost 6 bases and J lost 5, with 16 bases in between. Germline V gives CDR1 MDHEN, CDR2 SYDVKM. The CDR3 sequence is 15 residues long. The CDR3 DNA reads TGTGCCAGCAGCCCAAAGACAGCGTACAATGAAAAACTGTTTTTT. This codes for CASSPKTAYNEKLFF.

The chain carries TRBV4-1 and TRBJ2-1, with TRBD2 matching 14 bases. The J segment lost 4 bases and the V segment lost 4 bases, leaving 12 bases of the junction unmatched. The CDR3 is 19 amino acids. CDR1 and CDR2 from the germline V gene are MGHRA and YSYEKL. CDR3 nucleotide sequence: TGCGCCAGCAGCCTACTTGGGACTAGCGGGAGTCCTACTTACAATGAGCAGTTCTTC. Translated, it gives CASSLLGTSGSPTYNEQFF.

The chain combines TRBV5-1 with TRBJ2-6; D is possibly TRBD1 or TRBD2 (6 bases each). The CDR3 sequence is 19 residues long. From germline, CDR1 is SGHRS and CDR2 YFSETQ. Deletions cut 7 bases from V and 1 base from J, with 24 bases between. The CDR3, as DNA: TGCGCCAGCCACCTGGCCAGTCCCCGGGGGCGGTCTGGGGCCAACGTCCTGACTTTC. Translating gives CASHLASPRGRSGANVLTF.

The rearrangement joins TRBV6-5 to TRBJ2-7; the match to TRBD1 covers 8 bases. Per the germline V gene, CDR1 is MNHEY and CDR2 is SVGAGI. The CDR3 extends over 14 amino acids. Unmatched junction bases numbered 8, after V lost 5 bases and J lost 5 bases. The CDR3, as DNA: TGTGCCAGCAGTATTGACAGGGGCGGCAACGAGCAGTACTTC. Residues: CASSIDRGGNEQYF.

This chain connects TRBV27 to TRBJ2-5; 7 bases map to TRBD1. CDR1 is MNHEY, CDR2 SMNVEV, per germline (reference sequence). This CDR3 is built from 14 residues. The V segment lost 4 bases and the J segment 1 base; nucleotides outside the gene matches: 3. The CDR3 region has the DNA TGTGCCAGCAGTTCGCACAGGGGCCAAGAGACCCAGTACTTC. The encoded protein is CASSSHRGQETQYF.

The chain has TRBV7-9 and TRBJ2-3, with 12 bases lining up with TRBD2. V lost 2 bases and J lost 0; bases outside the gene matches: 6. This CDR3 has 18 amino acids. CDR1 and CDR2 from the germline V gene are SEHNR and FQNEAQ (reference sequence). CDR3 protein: CASSLRLAGERSTDTQYF. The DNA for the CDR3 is TGTGCCAGCAGCTTAAGACTAGCGGGAGAGAGGAGCACAGATACGCAGTATTTT.

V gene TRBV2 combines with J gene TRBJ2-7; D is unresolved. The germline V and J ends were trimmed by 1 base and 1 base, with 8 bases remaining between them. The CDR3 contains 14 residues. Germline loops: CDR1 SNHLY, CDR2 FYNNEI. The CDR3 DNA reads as TGTGCCAGCAGTGAAGGGCACAGATCCTACGAGCAGTACTTC. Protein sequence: CASSEGHRSYEQYF.

CDR3 sequence reads: CASSPLAATLPSYNEQFF. CDR3 DNA: TGTGCCAGCAGCCCACTAGCGGCCACCCTCCCCTCATACAATGAGCAGTTCTTC. The rearrangement links TRBV28 to TRBJ2-1, with 8 positions matching TRBD2. The germline V gene has CDR1 MDHEN and CDR2 SYDVKM. J gave up 4 bases and V 6 bases, and 17 bases lay outside the gene matches. This CDR3 has 18 residues.

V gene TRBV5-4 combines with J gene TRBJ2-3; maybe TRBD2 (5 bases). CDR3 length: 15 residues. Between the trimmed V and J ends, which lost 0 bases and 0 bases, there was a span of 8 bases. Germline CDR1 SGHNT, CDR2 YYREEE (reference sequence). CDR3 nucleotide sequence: TGTGCCAGCAGCTTGGAGGCGGGTAGCACAGATACGCAGTATTTT. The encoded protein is CASSLEAGSTDTQYF.

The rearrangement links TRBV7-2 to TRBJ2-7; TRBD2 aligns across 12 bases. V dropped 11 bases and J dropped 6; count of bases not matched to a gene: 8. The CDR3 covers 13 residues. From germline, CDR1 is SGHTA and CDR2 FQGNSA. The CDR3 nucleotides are TGTGCCGGAAGACTAGCGGGAGTTCGCGAGCAGTACTTC. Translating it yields CAGRLAGVREQYF.

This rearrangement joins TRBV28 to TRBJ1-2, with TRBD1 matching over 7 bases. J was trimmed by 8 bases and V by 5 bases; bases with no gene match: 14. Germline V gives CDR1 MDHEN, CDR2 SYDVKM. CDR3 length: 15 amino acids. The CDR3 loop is CASSLNPGQERGYTF. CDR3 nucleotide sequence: TGTGCCAGCAGTCTCAACCCCGGACAGGAGAGGGGCTACACCTTC.

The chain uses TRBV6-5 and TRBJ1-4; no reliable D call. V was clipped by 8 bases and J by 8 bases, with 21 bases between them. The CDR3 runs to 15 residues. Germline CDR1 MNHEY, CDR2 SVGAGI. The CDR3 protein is CASSPPLGMGEKLFF. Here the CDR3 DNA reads TGTGCCAGCTCCCCACCTTTAGGGATGGGGGAAAAACTGTTTTTT.

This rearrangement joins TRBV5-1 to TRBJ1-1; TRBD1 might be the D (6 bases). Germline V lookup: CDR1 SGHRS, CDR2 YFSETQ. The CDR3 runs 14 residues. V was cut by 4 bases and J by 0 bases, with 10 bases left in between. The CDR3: CASSPRGLNTEAFF. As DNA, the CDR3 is TGCGCCAGCAGCCCCAGGGGATTGAACACTGAAGCTTTCTTT.

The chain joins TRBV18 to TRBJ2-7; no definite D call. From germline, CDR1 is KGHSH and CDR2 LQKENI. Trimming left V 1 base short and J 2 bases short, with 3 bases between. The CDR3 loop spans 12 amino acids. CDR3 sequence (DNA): TGTGCCAGCTCACCACGGACCTACGAGCAGTACTTC. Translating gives CASSPRTYEQYF.

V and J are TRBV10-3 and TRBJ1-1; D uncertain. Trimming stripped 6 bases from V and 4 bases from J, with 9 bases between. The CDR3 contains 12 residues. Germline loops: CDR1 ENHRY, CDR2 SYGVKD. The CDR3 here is CAIRGSGTEAFF. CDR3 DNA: TGTGCCATCAGGGGGTCGGGCACTGAAGCTTTCTTT.

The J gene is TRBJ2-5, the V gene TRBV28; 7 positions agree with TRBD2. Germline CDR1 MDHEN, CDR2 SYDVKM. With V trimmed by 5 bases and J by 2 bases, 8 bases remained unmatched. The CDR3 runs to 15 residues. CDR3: CASSGWPGLQETQYF. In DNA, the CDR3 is TGTGCCAGCAGTGGGTGGCCGGGACTACAAGAGACCCAGTACTTC.

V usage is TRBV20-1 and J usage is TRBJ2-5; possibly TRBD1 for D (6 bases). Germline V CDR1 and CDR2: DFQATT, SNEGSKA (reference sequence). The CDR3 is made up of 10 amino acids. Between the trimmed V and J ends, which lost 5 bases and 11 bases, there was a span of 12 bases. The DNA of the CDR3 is TGCAGTGCTTACAGGGATGAGCAGTACTTC. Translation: CSAYRDEQYF.

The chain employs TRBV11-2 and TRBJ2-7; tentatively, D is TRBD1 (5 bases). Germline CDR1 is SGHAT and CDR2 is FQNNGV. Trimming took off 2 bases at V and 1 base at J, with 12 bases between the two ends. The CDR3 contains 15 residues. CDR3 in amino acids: CASSLQAGLSYEQYF. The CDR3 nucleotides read TGTGCCAGCAGCTTACAAGCAGGGTTGTCCTACGAGCAGTACTTC.

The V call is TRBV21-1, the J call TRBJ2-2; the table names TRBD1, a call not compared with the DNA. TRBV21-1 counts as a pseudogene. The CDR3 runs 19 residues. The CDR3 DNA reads TGTGCCAGCAGCAAAGGGGATAACAGGGAAGATTCGAACACCGGGGAGCTGTTTTTT. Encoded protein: CASSKGDNREDSNTGELFF.

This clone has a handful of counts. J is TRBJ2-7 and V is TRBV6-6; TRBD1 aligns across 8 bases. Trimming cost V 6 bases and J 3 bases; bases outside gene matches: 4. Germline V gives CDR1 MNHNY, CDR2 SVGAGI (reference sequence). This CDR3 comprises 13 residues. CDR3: CASRAGGFYEQYF. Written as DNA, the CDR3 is TGTGCCAGCAGAGCAGGGGGCTTCTACGAGCAGTACTTC.

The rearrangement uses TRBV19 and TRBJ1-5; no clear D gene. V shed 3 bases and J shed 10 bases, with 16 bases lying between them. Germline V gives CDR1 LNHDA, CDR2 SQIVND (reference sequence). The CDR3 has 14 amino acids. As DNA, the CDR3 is TGTGCCAGTAGTATCGCGGGAACAAAACACCCCCAGCATTTT. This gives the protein CASSIAGTKHPQHF.

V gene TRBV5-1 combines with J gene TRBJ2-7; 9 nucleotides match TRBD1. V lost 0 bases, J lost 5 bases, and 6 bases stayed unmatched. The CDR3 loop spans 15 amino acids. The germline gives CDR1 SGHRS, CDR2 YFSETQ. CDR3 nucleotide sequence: TGCGCCAGCAGCTTGGTGGGACAGGGAAAAGACGAGCAGTACTTC. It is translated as CASSLVGQGKDEQYF.

The CDR3 sequence: CAISEGVAQGGQETQYF. The CDR3 DNA is TGTGCCATCAGCGAAGGGGTGGCTCAGGGAGGTCAAGAGACCCAGTACTTC. The chain employs TRBV10-3 and TRBJ2-5, with TRBD2 as a possible D gene (6 bases). Germline CDR1 reads ENHRY; CDR2 reads SYGVKD. Trimming removed 6 bases from V and 2 bases from J, with 22 bases in between. This CDR3 contains 17 residues.